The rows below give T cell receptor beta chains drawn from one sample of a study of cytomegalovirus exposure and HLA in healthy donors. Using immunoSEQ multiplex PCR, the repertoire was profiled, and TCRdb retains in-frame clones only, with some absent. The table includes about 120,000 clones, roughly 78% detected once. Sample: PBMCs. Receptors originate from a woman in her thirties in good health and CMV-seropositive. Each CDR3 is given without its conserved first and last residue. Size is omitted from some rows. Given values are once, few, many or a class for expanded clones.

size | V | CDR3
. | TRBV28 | ASSLMGHEAF
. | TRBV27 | ASSFQGRGYGYT
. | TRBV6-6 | ASSYFVQDTDTQY
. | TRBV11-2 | ASSPRLGTGGYEQY
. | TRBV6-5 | ASSPVFSFNQPQH
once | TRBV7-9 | STSVTGQPQH
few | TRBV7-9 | AGRSGVNTGELF
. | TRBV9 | ASSPRGGANTEAF
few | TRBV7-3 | ASSQSGSGELF
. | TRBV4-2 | ASSQGRYNSPLH
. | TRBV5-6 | ASSLAFLETQY
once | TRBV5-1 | ASRIGYQETQY
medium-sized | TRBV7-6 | ASSGTSGPSSYEQY
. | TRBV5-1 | ASSGVNTEAF
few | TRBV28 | ASSSPGGKVYEQY
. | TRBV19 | ASSIITGGTYEQY
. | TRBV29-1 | SVENSTGQEYTQY
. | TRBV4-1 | ASSQGHRVGQPQH
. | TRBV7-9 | ASTPGDSYEQY
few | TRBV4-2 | ASSPTGGITEAF
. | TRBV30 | AWSRQGAGSNQPQH
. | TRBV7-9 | SSSSGTGGWEQY
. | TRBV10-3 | AISDPGGSGSYEQY
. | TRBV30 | AWRQQGASYGYT
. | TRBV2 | ASSAGDLGQF
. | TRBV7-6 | ASSFWTSANEQF
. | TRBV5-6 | ASSKDRTSYNEQF
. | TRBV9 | ASSRSQGQSSDTQY
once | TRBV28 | ASSFPGAGEQY
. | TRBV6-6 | ASSPTSGVNTQY
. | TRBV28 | ASSLTDSPLH
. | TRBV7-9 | ASSFDRGRRVGYT
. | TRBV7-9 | ASSSRLDTQY
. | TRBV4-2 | ASSQEGTSYTGELF
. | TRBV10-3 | AISAKLGNEQF
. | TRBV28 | ASTTPSLGANVLT
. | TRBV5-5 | ASSLVDRGMEKLF
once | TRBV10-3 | AISAGTINQPQH
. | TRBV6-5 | ASREDRAYGYT